This T cell receptor beta chain appears in the sequencing data of a study of identical twins (dated by TCRdb to 2015 to 2016). Background for the entire study: To test whether fetal clonotypes persist, the study used deep sequencing on TCR alpha and beta repertoires from monozygotic twins, unrelated adults of various ages, and cord blood. To rule out contamination, replicate twin experiments were performed at different times with different library preparation protocols.

Only healthy Caucasian donors were included. The twin cohort consisted of three pairs of female monozygotic twins, all aged about 18 to 29 years. CD4+ and CD8+ T cell populations were isolated with positive isolation kits from Invitrogen. Libraries were prepared through 5' RACE. The sequencer listed for this sample is Illumina HiSeq 2000. Template switching added a universal primer binding site, and the final cDNA carried a unique molecular identifier that allowed TCR cDNA molecules to be counted accurately. Specific primers in the conserved constant-segment region were used to synthesize first-strand cDNA for the TCR alpha and beta chains. To control for contamination, each cDNA library was double barcoded with a SMART-Mk sample barcode plus Illumina barcodes. TruSeq adapter sequences and Illumina sample barcodes were added in two successive PCR steps. TCR alpha and beta cDNA libraries were sequenced on the Illumina HiSeq platform with custom primers. The authors' pipeline ran thus. Unique molecular identifiers were extracted from raw reads with MiGEC, and CDR3 positions were determined with MiXCR. For each individual, recombination models were inferred using an EM algorithm with the repgenHMM and IGoR tools. The analysis of shared clonotypes was done with the tcR package in R, with sharing normalized by the product of cloneset sizes. To study raw recombination free of thymic and clonal selection effects, out-of-frame nonproductive sequences were analyzed. TCRdb redid the processing of the public reads, applying fastp at Q25 and MiXCR, and retained in-frame beta chains. Rows matching on CDR3 protein sequence are summarized as one entry with the most common DNA and genes. The V and J calls shown here were made by TCRdb, not taken from the authors' results. The table for this sample lists about 290,000 distinct CDR3 sequences; roughly 9% of them were counted only once. Around 7.1% of the sample comes from the top ten.

As to this clonotype: The target of this receptor is not known. Nothing much larger sits one base from this clone, and base qualities are not available.

Paper-wide results and their limitations: Zero-insertion analyses could be partly confounded by invariant T cells such as MAIT and iNKT, although diverse VJ usage argued against such confounding for most clonotypes. Conclusions relied on cross-sectional statistical analysis, since the same donors could not be followed over many years. The excess sharing between twins in beta out-of-frame sequences was weaker because fewer shared sequences reduced the signal-to-noise ratio. Compared with coincidental sharing between unrelated individuals, out-of-frame TCR alpha sequences shared between twins showed an excess of sequences with low generation probability. Abundant cord blood beta clonotypes carried fewer insertions; young adult naive repertoires showed a weaker similar trend, while memory repertoires showed none. In monozygotic twins, out-of-frame TCR alpha sharing was systematically underestimated by recombination models, although the models agreed with sharing between unrelated individuals.

Trimming costs V 5 bases and J 5 bases, and their ends lie 12 bases apart. There are 14 amino acids in the CDR3, from cysteine to phenylalanine inclusive. The entry retains the CDR3 DNA only, 42 bases that are in frame from base 1. Another study also made use of these data, one on yellow fever vaccine responses in identical twins. Drawing on the second study: According to the authors, the vaccine-induced T cell response in identical twins seemed to be partly convergent and partly specific to each individual. In the study, vaccine-responding T cell clones were precisely tracked in identical twins.

The chain employs TRBV12-3 or TRBV12-4 and TRBJ2-2; TRBD2 is a possible D gene, resting on 6 matching bases. The TCR sequence derives from a woman between 18 and 30 years old in good health. Sequencing was performed on CD8+ T cells sorted from blood. The sequenced DNA is TGTGCCAGCAGTCCCCACGGGGGAACCGGGGAGCTGTTTTTT. This yields the protein CASSPHGGTGELFF.